One and the same sample provided the 22 T cell receptor beta chains below, sequenced in a study of blood T cell repertoires in COVID-19. Method: immunoSEQ multiplex PCR; TCRdb's copy keeps in-frame clones and lacks some. Of tens of thousands of clones detected, about 90% appear once; the ten largest clones hold less than 3.5%. Sequences were obtained from peripheral blood. Receptors originate from a man over 45 with COVID-19, enrolled during active disease.

The chain links TRBV5-1 to TRBJ1-2; D unclear. Germline lookup yields CDR1 SGHRS and CDR2 YFSETQ. The CDR3 covers 11 residues. Trimming cost V 2 bases and J 10 bases, with 9 bases left between them. CDR3 residues: CASSLTGDYTF. The DNA of the CDR3 is TGCGCCAGCAGCTTAACCGGGGACTACACCTTC.

The chain recombines TRBV2 with TRBJ2-5; tentative D call: TRBD2 (6 bases). The germline V gene encodes CDR1 SNHLY and CDR2 FYNNEI. With 6 bases removed from V and 4 bases from J, the gap between germline ends came to 15 bases. The CDR3 consists of 14 residues. CDR3 bases: TGTGCCAGCAGAAGACTAGAGGGTGGAGAGACCCAGTACTTC. Translated: CASRRLEGGETQYF.

This rearrangement joins TRBV18 to TRBJ1-1; 9 nucleotides agree with TRBD1. Germline V gene sequence: CDR1 KGHSH, CDR2 LQKENI. The CDR3 runs 16 residues. V lost 3 bases, J lost 6 bases, and 11 bases stayed unmatched. CDR3 residues: CASSPSGTGPFAEAFF. DNA of the CDR3: TGTGCCAGCTCACCTTCCGGGACAGGGCCGTTCGCTGAAGCTTTCTTT.

By sample fraction, this clone is medium-sized. V is TRBV6-4 and J is TRBJ2-3, with TRBD2 matching over 7 bases. Germline V gene lookup returns CDR1 MRHNA and CDR2 SNTAGT. With 2 bases clipped from V and 1 base from J, the junction kept 0 bases outside the gene matches. This CDR3 has 14 residues. DNA for the CDR3: TGTGCCAGCAGTGACGCGGGGGGCACAGATACGCAGTATTTT. Encoded protein: CASSDAGGTDTQYF.

The chain is built from TRBV5-1 and TRBJ2-7, with D unresolved. Germline V gives CDR1 SGHRS, CDR2 YFSETQ. This CDR3 has 15 amino acids. V gave up 5 bases and J gave up 0 bases, with 15 bases separating them. The CDR3 DNA reads as TGCGCCAGCAGTTCGGTTCAGGTTCCCTCCTACGAGCAGTACTTC. Protein: CASSSVQVPSYEQYF.

The chain employs TRBV4-1 and TRBJ2-2; 12 positions match TRBD2. The ends lost 3 bases at V and 6 bases at J; junction bases unmatched: 8. CDR1 is MGHRA, CDR2 YSYEKL, per germline. The CDR3 totals 17 residues. The CDR3 sequence is CASSHLSSGGAPGELFF. CDR3 coding DNA: TGCGCCAGCAGCCACCTCTCTAGCGGGGGGGCCCCCGGGGAGCTGTTTTTT.

The genes are TRBV6-5 and TRBJ1-5, with D tentatively TRBD1 (5 bases). The CDR3 has 16 amino acids. The germline V gene has CDR1 MNHEY and CDR2 SVGAGI. The germline V and J ends were trimmed by 4 bases and 7 bases, with 20 bases remaining between them. CDR3 nucleotides: TGTGCCAGCAGTTCCCTTGGCGGGGAGCGGGGGCAGCCCCAGCATTTT. Translated, it gives CASSSLGGERGQPQHF.

This chain uses TRBV4-1 with TRBJ1-5, with a possible D match to TRBD1 (6 bases). CDR1 MGHRA and CDR2 YSYEKL come from the germline V gene. This CDR3 spans 14 amino acids. V lost 0 bases to trimming and J lost 6 bases, with 9 bases between them. This CDR3 is CASSQDRGIQPQHF. For the CDR3, the DNA is TGCGCCAGCAGCCAAGACAGGGGTATTCAGCCCCAGCATTTT.

The rearrangement links TRBV28 to TRBJ2-2; TRBD2 aligns across 7 bases. V was clipped by 1 base and J by 0 bases; unmatched bases: 5. Germline CDR1 and CDR2: MDHEN and SYDVKM. The CDR3 contains 17 residues. The CDR3 region is CASSLLIAGANTGELFF. CDR3 sequence (DNA): TGTGCCAGCAGTTTATTGATCGCGGGGGCGAACACCGGGGAGCTGTTTTTT. Full variable domain (missing parts from reference TRBV28 and TRBJ2-2): DVKVTQSSRYLVKRTGEKVFLECVQDMDHENMFWYRQDPGLGLRLIYFSYDVKMKEKGDIPEGYSVSREKKERFSLILESASTNQTSMYLCASSLLIAGANTGELFFGEGSRLTVL.

The J gene is TRBJ1-2, the V gene TRBV29-1; D possibly corresponds to TRBD1 (6 bases). CDR1 SQVTM and CDR2 ANQGSEA come from the germline V gene. Trimming took 0 bases from V and 6 from J, leaving 14 bases between them. The CDR3 consists of 14 residues. The CDR3 DNA sequence: TGCAGCGTTGAAGAAGAAGCACAGGGACATGGCTACACCTTC. This translates into CSVEEEAQGHGYTF.

The genes are TRBV5-1 and TRBJ2-7, with 7 bases fitting TRBD2. The CDR3 has 13 residues. V trimming: 9 bases; J trimming: 0 bases; junction bases outside the gene matches: 6. Germline lookup yields CDR1 SGHRS and CDR2 YFSETQ. CDR3 region: CATRAGSSYEQYF. CDR3 nucleotides: TGCGCCACCAGAGCGGGGTCCTCCTACGAGCAGTACTTC.

The rearrangement links TRBV13 to TRBJ2-7; TRBD2 is a possible D gene (6 bases). Germline CDR1 reads PRHDT; CDR2 reads FYEKMQ (reference sequence). Trimming stripped 3 bases from V and 6 bases from J, with 12 bases between. The length of the CDR3 is 13 residues. Written as DNA, the CDR3 is TGTGCCAGCAGCTTGGGGGGTTCAGGCGAGCAGTACTTC. Translation: CASSLGGSGEQYF.

The chain has TRBV29-1 and TRBJ2-2; D may be TRBD1 (5 bases). V was cut by 4 bases and J by 3 bases, with 9 bases left in between. This CDR3 comprises 13 residues. Germline CDR1 and CDR2: SQVTM and ANQGSEA. The CDR3 DNA sequence: TGCAGCGTTGTAGGACAACACACCGGGGAGCTGTTTTTT. Its protein product is CSVVGQHTGELFF.

V usage is TRBV4-2 and J usage is TRBJ2-7, with D possibly being TRBD1 (6 bases). The germline CDR1 and CDR2 sequences are LGHNA and YNFKEQ. Trimming left V 0 bases short and J 3 bases short, with 15 bases between. This CDR3 is 16 amino acids long. The CDR3 protein is CASSQDIRQVNYEQYF. In DNA, the CDR3 is TGTGCCAGCAGCCAAGACATTAGACAGGTCAACTACGAGCAGTACTTC.

The chain links TRBV3-1 (or the pseudogene TRBV3-2) to TRBJ1-2; tentatively, D is TRBD1 (5 bases). The germline V gene has CDR1 LGHDT and CDR2 YNNKEL (reference sequence). The CDR3 is made up of 12 amino acids. Trimming took off 2 bases at V and 8 bases at J, with 9 bases between the two ends. This CDR3 reads CASSQPAGGYTF. In nucleotides, the CDR3 is TGTGCCAGCAGCCAACCAGCAGGGGGCTACACCTTC.

The V gene is TRBV7-9, the J gene TRBJ1-5; tentative D call: TRBD1 (6 bases). Trimming removed 6 bases from V and 0 bases from J, with 18 bases in between. The germline V gene encodes CDR1 SEHNR and CDR2 FQNEAQ (reference sequence). The CDR3 extends over 17 amino acids. The CDR3 DNA reads as TGTGCCAGCAGATATATCGGGACACATGATAGCAATCAGCCCCAGCATTTT. Its protein product is CASRYIGTHDSNQPQHF.

Remarks on this clone: At one end, the junction sequence differs from germline, possibly due to a read error. The chain links TRBV6-6 to TRBJ2-5; 8 bases match TRBD1. CDR3 length: 11 amino acids. The V gene's germline CDR1 is MNHNY and CDR2 SVGAGI (reference sequence). The CDR3 DNA sequence: TGTGCCAGCAGCCGGGACAGGCCCTTGAACTTC. This sequence encodes CASSRDRPLNF.

The rearrangement uses TRBV5-1 and TRBJ1-2, with D possibly matching TRBD1 (6 bases). Germline CDR1 and CDR2: SGHRS and YFSETQ. The CDR3 is made up of 15 amino acids. The germline V and J ends were trimmed by 2 bases and 2 bases, with 13 bases remaining between them. The CDR3 here is CASSFAGVGNYGYTF. CDR3 bases: TGCGCCAGCAGCTTCGCAGGGGTAGGGAACTATGGCTACACCTTC.

The chain carries TRBV5-1 and TRBJ1-2, with 10 bases that match TRBD1. Per the germline V gene, CDR1 is SGHRS and CDR2 is YFSETQ. J lost 5 bases, V lost 6 bases, and 4 bases had no gene match. The CDR3 covers 13 residues. The CDR3 coding sequence is TGCGCCAGCAAACGACAGGGGGCTTATGGCTACACCTTC. Translation gives CASKRQGAYGYTF.

This rearrangement joins TRBV5-1 to TRBJ2-5; D possibly corresponds to TRBD2 (6 bases). The CDR3 runs 15 residues. CDR1 and CDR2 (germline): SGHRS, YFSETQ. V lost 2 bases, J lost 0 bases, and 11 bases lay in between. The CDR3 nucleotides read TGCGCCAGCAGCTTAAACGGGGGACACCAAGAGACCCAGTACTTC. Amino acids: CASSLNGGHQETQYF.

This chain links TRBV5-4 with TRBJ1-2; weak D call: TRBD1 (6 bases). The germline gives CDR1 SGHNT, CDR2 YYREEE (reference sequence). With 4 bases removed from V and 4 bases from J, the gap between germline ends came to 17 bases. The CDR3 has 15 amino acids. In DNA form, the CDR3 reads TGTGCCAGCAGCGGAACGTCACAGGGTCCCTATGGCTACACCTTC. Its protein is CASSGTSQGPYGYTF. Combining the CDR3 with reference TRBV5-4 and TRBJ1-2 gives the whole variable domain ETGVTQSPTHLIKTRGQQVTLRCSSQSGHNTVSWYQQALGQGPQFIFQYYREEENGRGNFPPRFSGLQFPNYSSELNVNALELDDSALYLCASSGTSQGPYGYTFGSGTRLTVV.

The V call is TRBV11-2, the J call TRBJ2-5; TRBD1 matches at 11 bases. The CDR3 loop spans 15 amino acids. Germline CDR1 reads SGHAT; CDR2 reads FQNNGV. Trimming removed 5 bases from V and 4 bases from J; junction bases left unmatched: 6. CDR3 sequence (DNA): TGTGCCAGCAGCCCAGGACAGGGGGCTTCAGAGACCCAGTACTTC. Residues: CASSPGQGASETQYF.